The 3 T cell receptor beta chains below were found in one sample sequenced in a study of T cell repertoires in cytomegalovirus infection. Each CDR3 protein is one row after TCRdb ran MiXCR on the reads. The data contain roughly 150,000 distinct CDR3 sequences, 17% of them singletons. Sequencing input: CD8+ T cells from PBMCs. The receptors shown here come from a human donor in good health (CMV status not recorded). Some clones in this sample may be carry-over from other donors' samples.

The chain employs TRBV11-2 and TRBJ2-1, with 11 bases matching TRBD2. The CDR3 spans 17 residues. The germline V gene encodes CDR1 SGHAT and CDR2 FQNNGV. V was clipped by 3 bases and J by 2 bases; unmatched bases: 6. Here the CDR3 DNA reads TGTGCCAGCAGCTTCATACCTAGCGGGGGGACCTACAATGAGCAGTTCTTC. It specifies CASSFIPSGGTYNEQFF.

In its sample, this clonotype was seen a few times. The rearrangement joins TRBV28 to TRBJ1-1, with D perhaps TRBD1 (6 bases). CDR1 and CDR2 from the germline V gene are MDHEN and SYDVKM. V lost 5 bases to trimming and J lost 7 bases, with 17 bases between them. This CDR3 has 14 residues. The CDR3 protein is CASSKAGQLYEAFF. The CDR3 DNA follows: TGTGCCAGCAGTAAGGCAGGACAGCTTTATGAAGCTTTCTTT.

This CDR3 reads CASSQRLDRTDTQYF. In DNA form, the CDR3 reads TGTGCCAGCAGCCAGAGACTAGACCGCACAGATACGCAGTATTTT. This sequence joins TRBV7-6 and TRBJ2-3; D possibly corresponds to TRBD2 (6 bases). There are 15 residues in the CDR3. V was shortened by 5 bases and J by 1 base, with 13 bases between the two germline ends. In germline, CDR1 is SGHVS, CDR2 FNYEAQ.